This entry lists 25 T cell receptor beta chains sequenced from one sample in a study of spatial heterogeneity in lung cancer. TCRdb re-called the 5' RACE reads through MiXCR, storing one row per CDR3 protein. The data contain about 12,000 distinct CDR3 sequences, approximately 6.2% of them singletons. Stated time point: sample taken at primary tumor resection. The sequenced material consisted of unsorted whole RNA from tumor, nontumor lung or frozen PBMC. The specimen comprised normal lung tissue next to the tumor, sampled at surgery. The receptors originated from a male donor with early-stage non-small cell lung cancer.

This clonotype was counted ten times or more. With the library built for alpha chains, this beta chain is off target and its frequency is not meaningful. The chain links TRBV6-6 to TRBJ1-1; 7 bases agree with TRBD1. This CDR3 has 15 residues. V dropped 0 bases and J dropped 7; count of bases not matched to a gene: 8. Germline CDR1 is MNHNY and CDR2 is SVGAGI (reference sequence). The DNA of the CDR3 is TGTGCCAGCAGTTACTCTACAGGGGTGACGAGTGAAGCTTTCTTT. As protein: CASSYSTGVTSEAFF.

This clonotype was counted many times. Because the library targeted alpha chains, this beta chain is an off-target read whose size means little. The chain is built from TRBV30 and TRBJ2-1, with TRBD2 matching over 13 bases. Germline trimming cut 2 bases from V and 8 bases from J; bases unmatched to any gene: 6. The germline V gene has CDR1 GTSNPN and CDR2 SVGIG (reference sequence). This CDR3 is 15 amino acids long. CDR3 in amino acids: CAWSSGLAGLDEQFF. The CDR3 region has the DNA TGTGCCTGGAGTTCGGGACTAGCGGGATTGGATGAGCAGTTCTTC.

This clonotype was picked up many times. Since the library was made to target alpha chains, this beta chain is a stray read and its abundance is not meaningful. The gene calls are TRBV4-2 and TRBJ1-2; no clear D gene. CDR3 length equals 15 residues. The V end was cut by 0 bases, the J end by 2 bases, with 10 bases between. CDR1 is LGHNA and CDR2 is YNFKEQ in the germline V gene. DNA for the CDR3: TGTGCCAGCAGCCAAGAAGAGGGTGTAAACTATGGCTACACCTTC. Its protein product is CASSQEEGVNYGYTF.

To note about this clonotype: This beta chain came through as a stray read in a library set up for alpha chains, and its size says little. This chain links TRBV3-1 with TRBJ2-3; D not certain. The CDR3 length is 14 residues. In germline, CDR1 is LGHDT, CDR2 YNNKEL (reference sequence). Trimming stripped 2 bases from V and 3 bases from J, with 9 bases between. The CDR3: CASSQRRSTDTQYF. CDR3 bases: TGTGCCAGCAGCCAAAGGCGGAGTACAGATACGCAGTATTTT.

Only a few counts were recorded for this clonotype. This beta chain slipped into a library made for alpha chains as a stray read, so its size is not meaningful. This chain uses TRBV20-1 with TRBJ2-2; 8 nucleotides agree with TRBD2. The V segment lost 0 bases and the J segment 6 bases; nucleotides outside the gene matches: 6. From germline, CDR1 is DFQATT and CDR2 SNEGSKA (reference sequence). This CDR3 contains 15 residues. CDR3 sequence (DNA): TGCAGTGCTAGAGAACTGGGCGGGAGGCCCGGGGAGCTGTTTTTT. Protein product: CSARELGGRPGELFF.

There are many counts of this clonotype. This beta chain represents an off-target read in a library built for alpha chains; its size is of limited meaning. The genes are TRBV10-1 and TRBJ2-7; no firm D call. Germline CDR1 is WNHNN and CDR2 is SYGVQD (reference sequence). The CDR3 loop spans 12 amino acids. The V gene lost 0 bases and the J gene lost 3 bases, with 3 bases spanning the gap. The CDR3 loop is CASSESGYEQYF. CDR3 DNA: TGCGCCAGCAGTGAGTCCGGCTACGAGCAGTACTTC.

Comments on this clonotype: In a library made to pick up alpha chains, this beta chain is a stray read with a size that means little. V and J are TRBV28 and TRBJ2-5; a possible D gene is TRBD1 (6 bases). CDR3 length equals 15 residues. CDR1 and CDR2 from the germline V gene are MDHEN and SYDVKM. V was clipped by 3 bases and J by 4 bases, with 15 bases between them. CDR3 DNA sequence: TGTGCCAGCAGTTTCGATTTTACAGGGTCAGAGACCCAGTACTTC. Translation: CASSFDFTGSETQYF.

Judged by abundance, this clonotype is medium-sized (0.01 to 0.1%). This beta chain slipped into a library made for alpha chains as a stray read, so its size is not meaningful. This sequence joins TRBV6-5 and TRBJ2-1; D ambiguous. Deletions cut 2 bases from V and 7 bases from J, with 15 bases between. In germline, CDR1 is MNHEY, CDR2 SVGAGI. The CDR3 covers 15 residues. CDR3 sequence: CASSYQPHSGNEQFF. CDR3 bases: TGTGCCAGCAGTTACCAGCCCCATAGTGGGAATGAGCAGTTCTTC.

Concerning this clonotype: Since it is a stray read in a library aimed at alpha chains, this beta chain has a size that is not meaningful. The CDR3 reads CASKRQGTQGTQYF. The CDR3 DNA follows: TGTGCCAGCAAACGTCAGGGCACCCAGGGGACCCAGTACTTC. This rearrangement joins TRBV27 to TRBJ2-5; TRBD1 might be the D (5 bases). Germline values: CDR1 MNHEY, CDR2 SMNVEV (reference sequence). CDR3 length: 14 amino acids. The ends were cut back, 7 bases at V and 7 bases at J, with 19 bases in the middle.

This clonotype was observed a few times. As an off-target read in a library built for alpha chains, this beta chain has a frequency of little significance. The V and J genes are TRBV6-1 and TRBJ2-5; D perhaps matches TRBD1 (7 bases). Germline lookup yields CDR1 MNHNS and CDR2 SASEGT. V gave up 4 bases and J gave up 4 bases, with 16 bases separating them. The CDR3 contains 15 residues. The CDR3 sequence: CASSGQGGSLETQYF. The CDR3 DNA reads TGTGCCAGCAGTGGACAGGGAGGATCTTTAGAGACCCAGTACTTC.

Comment on this clonotype: Because the library targeted alpha chains, this beta chain is an off-target read whose size means little. The chain couples TRBV18 to TRBJ2-1; no reliable D call. Germline V CDR1 and CDR2: KGHSH, LQKENI. This CDR3 spans 12 amino acids. Trimming stripped 3 bases from V and 7 bases from J, with 7 bases between. As DNA, the CDR3 is TGTGCCAGCTCACCGCCCTTGAATGAGCAGTTCTTC. It is translated as CASSPPLNEQFF.

The table lists this clonotype with many counts. Because this beta chain is a stray read in a library intended to capture alpha chains, its abundance should not be given much weight. The chain recombines TRBV5-5 with TRBJ1-5, with TRBD1 matching over 9 bases. The CDR3 sequence is 16 residues long. Unmatched junction bases numbered 7, after V lost 1 base and J lost 5 bases. The germline V gene encodes CDR1 SGHKS and CDR2 YYEKEE (reference sequence). The CDR3: CASSLILTGGYQPQHF. The CDR3 DNA sequence: TGTGCCAGCAGCTTGATCCTGACAGGGGGTTATCAGCCCCAGCATTTT.

Remarks on this clonotype: Since the library was made to target alpha chains, this beta chain is a stray read and its abundance is not meaningful. The rearrangement joins TRBV15 to TRBJ2-7; weak D call: TRBD2 (5 bases). From germline, CDR1 is LNHNV and CDR2 YYDKDF (reference sequence). This CDR3 spans 12 amino acids. Trimming cost V 5 bases and J 3 bases, with 8 bases left between them. The CDR3 reads CATSPGLYEQYF. The DNA of the CDR3 is TGTGCCACCAGCCCCGGACTCTACGAGCAGTACTTC.

This clonotype was seen many times. Within a library made for alpha chains, this beta chain is off target, and its count is uninformative. The chain carries TRBV3-1 and TRBJ1-5, with D uncertain. CDR1 is LGHDT, CDR2 YNNKEL, per germline (reference sequence). The CDR3 has 12 amino acids. V gave up 0 bases and J gave up 11 bases, with 8 bases separating them. The CDR3 is CASSQDLGAQHF. The CDR3 nucleotides read TGTGCCAGCAGCCAAGATCTCGGAGCCCAGCATTTT.

This clonotype has a count of ten or more. Found in a library prepared for alpha chains, this beta chain is an off-target read, and its abundance has little meaning. The rearrangement links TRBV5-1 to TRBJ2-1; possible D gene TRBD2, 5 bases. Between the trimmed V and J ends, which lost 0 bases and 4 bases, there was a span of 17 bases. Germline V gives CDR1 SGHRS, CDR2 YFSETQ. The CDR3 covers 17 residues. CDR3 coding DNA: TGCGCCAGCAGCTTGGGCCTTTTGGGTAGGGAGTACAATGAGCAGTTCTTC. It codes for CASSLGLLGREYNEQFF.

This clonotype showed up many times. This beta chain is a stray read from a library made for alpha chains; its abundance is not meaningful. The V and J genes are TRBV5-4 and TRBJ2-3; TRBD1 or TRBD2 may be the D gene (5 bases each). In germline, CDR1 is SGHNT, CDR2 YYREEE (reference sequence). With 4 bases removed from V and 4 bases from J, the gap between germline ends came to 16 bases. This CDR3 is built from 15 residues. This CDR3 reads CASSDRTRDADTQYF. The CDR3 bases are TGTGCCAGCAGCGATCGGACACGGGACGCAGATACGCAGTATTTT. Based on the CDR3 plus reference TRBV5-4 and TRBJ2-3, the full variable domain is ETGVTQSPTHLIKTRGQQVTLRCSSQSGHNTVSWYQQALGQGPQFIFQYYREEENGRGNFPPRFSGLQFPNYSSELNVNALELDDSALYLCASSDRTRDADTQYFGPGTRLTVL.

A remark on this clonotype: Being off target in a library aimed at alpha chains, this beta chain has a size of little meaning. The gene calls are TRBV5-1 and TRBJ2-2, with 10 bases lining up with TRBD2. The CDR3 runs 16 residues. V dropped 2 bases and J dropped 1; count of bases not matched to a gene: 2. CDR1 is SGHRS, CDR2 YFSETQ, per germline. In DNA form, the CDR3 reads TGCGCCAGCAGCTTAGGACTAGCGGAGAACACCGGGGAGCTGTTTTTT. This gives the protein CASSLGLAENTGELFF. Filled out from reference TRBV5-1 and TRBJ2-2, the complete variable domain reads KAGVTQTPRYLIKTRGQQVTLSCSPISGHRSVSWYQQTPGQGLQFLFEYFSETQRNKGNFPGRFSGRQFSNSRSEMNVSTLELGDSALYLCASSLGLAENTGELFFGEGSRLTVL.

This clonotype was recorded many times. The library was built for alpha chains, so this beta chain is an off-target read and its size means little. The chain combines TRBV11-3 with TRBJ2-1, with TRBD2 matching over 8 bases. The J segment lost 3 bases and the V segment lost 1 base, leaving 5 bases of the junction unmatched. The CDR3 covers 16 residues. CDR1 SGHNT and CDR2 YENEEA come from the germline V gene. CDR3 amino acids: CASSLVGGEYYNEQFF. CDR3 nucleotides: TGTGCCAGCAGCTTAGTCGGGGGGGAGTACTACAATGAGCAGTTCTTC.

This clonotype was picked up many times. This beta chain is an unintended read in a library built for alpha chains; its size means little. The chain recombines TRBV11-2 with TRBJ1-1; perhaps TRBD1 as D (6 bases). Germline values: CDR1 SGHAT, CDR2 FQNNGV. This CDR3 contains 15 residues. Trimming took off 1 base at V and 1 base at J, with 10 bases between the two ends. This chain's CDR3 is CASSLGWGQNTEAFF. CDR3 sequence (DNA): TGTGCCAGCAGCTTAGGGTGGGGGCAGAACACTGAAGCTTTCTTT.

This clonotype qualifies as medium-sized. This beta chain represents an off-target read in a library built for alpha chains; its size is of limited meaning. CDR3 residues: CASTKLSSPLHF. The CDR3 region has the DNA TGTGCCAGCACCAAGCTCAGTTCACCCCTCCACTTT. V usage is TRBV6-2 or TRBV6-3 and J usage is TRBJ1-6, with D uncertain. Per germline, CDR1 MNHEY and CDR2 SVGEGT. Trimming left V 7 bases short and J 9 bases short, with 10 bases between. The CDR3 spans 12 residues.

This clonotype was seen repeatedly, ten times or more. The library was prepared for alpha chains; this beta chain is a stray read, so its frequency means little. The rearrangement links TRBV10-3 to TRBJ2-1, with TRBD2 identical over 8 bases. Germline V lookup: CDR1 ENHRY, CDR2 SYGVKD. Trimming removed 8 bases from V and 6 bases from J; junction bases left unmatched: 6. CDR3 length: 13 amino acids. The CDR3 nucleotides read TGTGCCATCGAAGCGGGAGTCTCCAATGAGCAGTTCTTC. This encodes CAIEAGVSNEQFF.

This clonotype came up many times. The library was built for alpha chains, so this beta chain is an off-target read and its size means little. This sequence joins TRBV29-1 and TRBJ1-2, with D hard to call. Trimming took 5 bases from V and 3 from J, leaving 10 bases between them. CDR3 length: 12 residues. Germline loops: CDR1 SQVTM, CDR2 ANQGSEA. The CDR3, as DNA: TGCAGCGTTAGAGACACCTACTATGGCTACACCTTC. It codes for CSVRDTYYGYTF.

This clonotype was seen repeatedly, ten times or more. The size of this beta chain means little, since it is a stray read in a library made for alpha chains. The genes are TRBV10-3 and TRBJ2-7, with a tentative D call TRBD2 (5 bases). Deletions cut 6 bases from V and 3 bases from J, with 18 bases between. Germline V gene sequence: CDR1 ENHRY, CDR2 SYGVKD. This CDR3 is 15 amino acids long. CDR3 nucleotide sequence: TGTGCCATCAGCTCAAGCGGAACCATTAGCTACGAGCAGTACTTC. Translating it yields CAISSSGTISYEQYF.

This clonotype has just one count. As an off-target read in a library built for alpha chains, this beta chain has a frequency of little significance. The rearrangement links TRBV7-6 to TRBJ2-2; 11 positions agree with TRBD2. Germline CDR1 reads SGHVS; CDR2 reads FNYEAQ. Germline trimming cut 5 bases from V and 0 bases from J; bases unmatched to any gene: 14. The CDR3 length is 20 residues. The CDR3 loop is CASSAPGLAVTPANTGELFF. The CDR3 nucleotides read TGTGCCAGCAGCGCACCGGGACTAGCGGTTACACCCGCGAACACCGGGGAGCTGTTTTTT.

In regard to this clonotype: Relative to the germline gene, one junction end is altered; a read error may explain this. For a library built for alpha chains, this beta chain is a stray read; little rests on its size. The rearrangement joins TRBV24-1 to TRBJ2-2, with D possibly matching TRBD1 (6 bases). Per the germline V gene, CDR1 is KGHDR and CDR2 is SFDVKD. There are 11 residues in the CDR3. Here the CDR3 DNA reads TGTGCCACCGCCGGCAACAGGGAGCTGTCTTTT. Translating gives CATAGNRELSF.